Sequencing of this T cell receptor beta chain was carried out in a study of technical replicates of blood from a handful of donors. Generated by immunoSEQ multiplex PCR, the TCRdb table keeps only in-frame clones and is missing some. The profile shows 13,000 to 15,000 clones, roughly 84% of them singletons. Per germline, CDR1 MNHNY and CDR2 SVGAGI (reference sequence). This CDR3 is 12 amino acids long. V was shortened by 4 bases and J by 5 bases, with 6 bases between the two germline ends. Sequenced input: PBMCs. This TCR was sampled from a human donor in good health. This chain uses TRBV6-6 with TRBJ1-5; D is undetermined. This CDR3 reads CASSLEDQPQHF. CDR3 nucleotides: TGTGCCAGCAGTTTGGAGGATCAGCCCCAGCATTTT.